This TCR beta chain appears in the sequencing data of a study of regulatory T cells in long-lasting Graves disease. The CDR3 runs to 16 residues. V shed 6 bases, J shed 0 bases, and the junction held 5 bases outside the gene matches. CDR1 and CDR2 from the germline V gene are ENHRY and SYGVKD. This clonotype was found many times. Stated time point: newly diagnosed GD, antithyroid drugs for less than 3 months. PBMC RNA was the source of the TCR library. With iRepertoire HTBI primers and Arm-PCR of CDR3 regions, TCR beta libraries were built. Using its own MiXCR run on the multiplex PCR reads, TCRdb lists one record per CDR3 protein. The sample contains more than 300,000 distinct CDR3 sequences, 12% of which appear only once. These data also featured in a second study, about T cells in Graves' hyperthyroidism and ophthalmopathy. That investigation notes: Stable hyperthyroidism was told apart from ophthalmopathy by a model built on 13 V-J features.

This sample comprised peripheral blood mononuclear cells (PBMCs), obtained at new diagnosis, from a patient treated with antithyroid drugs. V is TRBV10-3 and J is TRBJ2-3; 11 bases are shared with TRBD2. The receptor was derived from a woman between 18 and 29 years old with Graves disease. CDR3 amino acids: CAIRERTSGSTDTQYF. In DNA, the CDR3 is TGTGCCATCAGGGAACGGACTAGCGGGAGCACAGATACGCAGTATTTT.